This T cell receptor (beta chain) was documented in a study of T cell repertoires in cytomegalovirus infection. About the research overall: Public signatures in TCR beta pointed to CMV infection and matching HLA type.

Study-level points and caveats: CMV carriers with the relevant HLA were identified by cumulative public TCR beta family frequency. Dominating the ex vivo response were TCR beta clonotypes that were CMV-specific and HLA-C-restricted.

TCRdb reprocessed the reads with MiXCR, giving one entry per CDR3 protein. The sample carries hundreds of thousands of distinct CDR3 sequences, more than 20% recorded once. The CDR3 length is 14 residues. Trimming left V 2 bases short and J 0 bases short, with 9 bases between. Germline V gene lookup returns CDR1 SGHRS and CDR2 YFSETQ. Details on this clonotype: The antigen is unknown.

The chain has TRBV5-1 and TRBJ2-7, with D perhaps TRBD2 (6 bases). What was sequenced was CD8+ T cells from PBMCs. This clonotype was obtained from a human donor in good health (CMV status not recorded). Some clones in this sample may be carry-over from other donors' samples. CDR3 sequence reads: CASSLRGNSYEQYV. CDR3 in DNA: TGCGCCAGCAGCTTACGGGGGAACTCCTACGAGCAGTACGTC.